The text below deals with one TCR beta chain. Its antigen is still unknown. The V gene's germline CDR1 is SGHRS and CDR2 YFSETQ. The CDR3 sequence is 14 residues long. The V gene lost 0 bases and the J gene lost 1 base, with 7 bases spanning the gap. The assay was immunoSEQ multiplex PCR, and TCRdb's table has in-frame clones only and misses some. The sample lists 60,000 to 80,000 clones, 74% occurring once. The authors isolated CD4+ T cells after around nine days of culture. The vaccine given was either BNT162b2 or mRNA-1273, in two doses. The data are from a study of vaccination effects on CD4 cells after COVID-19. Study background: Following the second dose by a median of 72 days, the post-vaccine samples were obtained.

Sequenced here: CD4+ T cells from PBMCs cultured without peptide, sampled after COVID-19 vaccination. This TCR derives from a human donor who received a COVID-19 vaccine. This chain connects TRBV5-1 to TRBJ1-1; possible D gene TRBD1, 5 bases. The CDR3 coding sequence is TGCGCCAGCAGCTTGGCACAGGAGAACACTGAAGCTTTCTTT. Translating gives CASSLAQENTEAFF. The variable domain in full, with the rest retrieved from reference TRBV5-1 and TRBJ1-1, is KAGVTQTPRYLIKTRGQQVTLSCSPISGHRSVSWYQQTPGQGLQFLFEYFSETQRNKGNFPGRFSGRQFSNSRSEMNVSTLELGDSALYLCASSLAQENTEAFFGQGTRLTVV.